This TCR beta chain was captured by sequencing in a study of blood T cell repertoires in COVID-19. Study information: The origin of the acute and convalescent COVID-19 samples was the United States, Italy and Spain. T cells, B-cell-depleted T cells, or PBMCs supplied cDNA or gDNA.

Germline CDR1 reads MNHNY; CDR2 reads SVGAGI (reference sequence). V lost 4 bases and J lost 2, with 12 bases in between. The CDR3 has 14 amino acids. Authors' processing steps: It was from reference gene primer amplification that nucleated cell counts were estimated. The protocol was immunoSEQ multiplex PCR, while the TCRdb copy is restricted to in-frame clones and leaves out a portion. V and J calls and clone size come straight from that table; D and trimming were deduced from the DNA. The sample gives 200,000 to 250,000 clones, more than 80% of which show up once; roughly a tenth is in the top ten.

This receptor was taken from a woman of 80 years or more with acute or convalescent COVID-19. V is TRBV6-6 and J is TRBJ2-7, with a tentative D call TRBD2 (6 bases). Sequencing was done on a sample of peripheral blood. In nucleotides, the CDR3 is TGTGCCAGCAGTTCCAGACTAGATGCCTACGAGCAGTACTTC. Translating it yields CASSSRLDAYEQYF.